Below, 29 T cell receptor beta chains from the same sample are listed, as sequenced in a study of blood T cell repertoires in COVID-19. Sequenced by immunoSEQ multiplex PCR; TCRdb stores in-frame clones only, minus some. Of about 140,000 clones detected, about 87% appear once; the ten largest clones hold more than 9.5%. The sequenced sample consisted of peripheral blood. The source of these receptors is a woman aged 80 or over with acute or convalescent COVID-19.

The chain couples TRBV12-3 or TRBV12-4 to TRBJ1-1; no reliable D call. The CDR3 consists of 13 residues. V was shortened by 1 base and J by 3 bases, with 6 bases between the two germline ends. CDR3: CASSLGSHTEAFF. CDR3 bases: TGTGCCAGCAGTTTAGGTAGTCACACTGAAGCTTTCTTT.

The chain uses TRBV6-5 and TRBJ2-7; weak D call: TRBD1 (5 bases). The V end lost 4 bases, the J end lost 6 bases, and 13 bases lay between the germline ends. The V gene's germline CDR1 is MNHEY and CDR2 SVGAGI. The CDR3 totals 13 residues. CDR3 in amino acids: CASSFPGRTEQYF. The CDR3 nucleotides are TGTGCCAGCAGTTTCCCAGGGCGGACCGAGCAGTACTTC.

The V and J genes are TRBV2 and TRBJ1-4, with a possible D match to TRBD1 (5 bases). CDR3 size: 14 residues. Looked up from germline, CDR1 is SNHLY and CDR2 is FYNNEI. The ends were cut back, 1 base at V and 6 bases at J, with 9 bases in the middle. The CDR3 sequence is CASSEGRVDEKLFF. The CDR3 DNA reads TGTGCCAGCAGTGAAGGCAGGGTTGATGAAAAACTGTTTTTT.

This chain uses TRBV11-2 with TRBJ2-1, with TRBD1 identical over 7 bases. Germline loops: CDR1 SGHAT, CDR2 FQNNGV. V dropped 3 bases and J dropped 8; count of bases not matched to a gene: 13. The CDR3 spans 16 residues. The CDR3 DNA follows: TGTGCCAGCAGCTTCCTCGGGACAGTGGGTGTTGATGAGCAGTTCTTC. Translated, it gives CASSFLGTVGVDEQFF.

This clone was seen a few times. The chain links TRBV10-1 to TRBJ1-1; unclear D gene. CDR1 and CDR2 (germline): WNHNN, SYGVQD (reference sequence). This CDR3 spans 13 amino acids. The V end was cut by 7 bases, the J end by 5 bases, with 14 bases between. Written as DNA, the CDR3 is TGCGCCAGCACCCCCGAGGCCGGGACTGAAGCTTTCTTT. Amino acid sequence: CASTPEAGTEAFF.

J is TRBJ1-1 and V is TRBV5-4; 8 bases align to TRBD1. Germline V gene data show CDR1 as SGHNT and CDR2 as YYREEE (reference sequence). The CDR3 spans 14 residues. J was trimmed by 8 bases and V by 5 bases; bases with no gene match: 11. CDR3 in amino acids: CASRAGQVGSEAFF. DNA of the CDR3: TGTGCCAGCAGAGCGGGACAGGTGGGGTCCGAAGCTTTCTTT. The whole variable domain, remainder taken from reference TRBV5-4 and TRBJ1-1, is ETGVTQSPTHLIKTRGQQVTLRCSSQSGHNTVSWYQQALGQGPQFIFQYYREEENGRGNFPPRFSGLQFPNYSSELNVNALELDDSALYLCASRAGQVGSEAFFGQGTRLTVV.

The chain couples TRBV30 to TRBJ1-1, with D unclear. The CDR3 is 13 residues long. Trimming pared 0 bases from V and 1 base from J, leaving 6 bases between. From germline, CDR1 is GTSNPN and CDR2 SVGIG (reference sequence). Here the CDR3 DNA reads TGTGCCTGGAGTGTGGCGGAGAACACTGAAGCTTTCTTT. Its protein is CAWSVAENTEAFF.

The CDR3 spells CASSVTGNQPQHF. CDR3 nucleotide sequence: TGTGCCAGCAGCGTTACAGGCAATCAGCCCCAGCATTTT. V is TRBV9 and J is TRBJ1-5; D remains unclear. The CDR3 length is 13 residues. The V gene lost 2 bases and the J gene lost 2 bases, with 5 bases spanning the gap. Germline V CDR1 and CDR2: SGDLS, YYNGEE.

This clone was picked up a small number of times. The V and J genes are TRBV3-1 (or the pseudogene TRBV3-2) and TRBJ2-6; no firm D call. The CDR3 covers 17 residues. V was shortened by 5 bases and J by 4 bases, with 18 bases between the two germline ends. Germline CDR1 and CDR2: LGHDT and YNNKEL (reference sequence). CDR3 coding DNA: TGTGCCAGCAGCGGCAGTAATCCTGGAGCGGGGGCCAACGTCCTGACTTTC. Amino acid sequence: CASSGSNPGAGANVLTF.

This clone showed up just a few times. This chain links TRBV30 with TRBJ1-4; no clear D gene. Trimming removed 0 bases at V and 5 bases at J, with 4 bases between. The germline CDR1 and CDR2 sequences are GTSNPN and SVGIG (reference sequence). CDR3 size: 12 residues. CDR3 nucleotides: TGTGCCTGGAGTGTAGCGAATGAAAAACTGTTTTTT. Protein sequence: CAWSVANEKLFF.

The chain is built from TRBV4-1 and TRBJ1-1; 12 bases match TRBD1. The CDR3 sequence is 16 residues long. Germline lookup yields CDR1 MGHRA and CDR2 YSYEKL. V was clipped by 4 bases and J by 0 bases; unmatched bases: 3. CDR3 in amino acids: CASSPGTGGMNTEAFF. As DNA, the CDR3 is TGCGCCAGCAGCCCGGGGACAGGGGGCATGAACACTGAAGCTTTCTTT.

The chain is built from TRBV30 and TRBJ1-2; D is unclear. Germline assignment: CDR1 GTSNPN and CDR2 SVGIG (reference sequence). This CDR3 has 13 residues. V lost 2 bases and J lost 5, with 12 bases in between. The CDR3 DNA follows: TGTGCCTGGAGTCGGGAGCAAACGTATGGCTACACCTTC. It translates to CAWSREQTYGYTF.

The CDR3 DNA follows: TGTGCCACCAGCAGAAGAGTTCGGACAGGGGGAGCAGATACGCAGTATTTT. It yields the protein CATSRRVRTGGADTQYF. The chain is built from TRBV15 and TRBJ2-3; 10 bases line up with TRBD1. Germline V gene sequence: CDR1 LNHNV, CDR2 YYDKDF (reference sequence). J was trimmed by 4 bases and V by 2 bases; bases with no gene match: 9. This CDR3 contains 17 residues.

CDR3 nucleotides: TGTGCCAGCTCACCAGAGGGAACCGTTGGCTACACCTTC. This codes for CASSPEGTVGYTF. V usage is TRBV18 and J usage is TRBJ1-2; D not certain. The V gene lost 2 bases and the J gene lost 7 bases, with 11 bases spanning the gap. CDR3 length: 13 amino acids. CDR1 and CDR2 from the germline V gene are KGHSH and LQKENI.

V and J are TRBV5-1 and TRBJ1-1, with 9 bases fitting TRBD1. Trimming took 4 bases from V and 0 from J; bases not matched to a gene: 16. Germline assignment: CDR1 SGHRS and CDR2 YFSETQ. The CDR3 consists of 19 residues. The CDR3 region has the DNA TGCGCCAGCAGCCGACGTCCCGGGACAGGGTCCGGGTTGAACACTGAAGCTTTCTTT. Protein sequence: CASSRRPGTGSGLNTEAFF.

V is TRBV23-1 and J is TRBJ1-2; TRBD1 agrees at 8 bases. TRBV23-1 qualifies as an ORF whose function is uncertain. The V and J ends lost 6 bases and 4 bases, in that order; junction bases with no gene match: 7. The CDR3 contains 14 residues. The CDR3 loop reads CASRPGQALYGYTF. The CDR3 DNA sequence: TGCGCCAGCAGACCGGGACAGGCCCTCTATGGCTACACCTTC.

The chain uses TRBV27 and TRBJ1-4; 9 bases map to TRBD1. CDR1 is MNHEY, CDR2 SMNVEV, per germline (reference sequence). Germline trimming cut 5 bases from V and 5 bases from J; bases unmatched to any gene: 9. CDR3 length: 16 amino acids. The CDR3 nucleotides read TGTGCCAGCAGTAGACTTCCCGGGACAGGGAATGAAAAACTGTTTTTT. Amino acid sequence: CASSRLPGTGNEKLFF.

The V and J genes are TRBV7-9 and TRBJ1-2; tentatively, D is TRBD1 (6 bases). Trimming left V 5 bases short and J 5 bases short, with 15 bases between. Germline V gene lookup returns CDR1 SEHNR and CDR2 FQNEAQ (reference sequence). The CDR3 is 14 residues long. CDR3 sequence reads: CASSPRDTSYGYTF. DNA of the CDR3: TGTGCCAGCAGCCCCCGGGACACTTCTTATGGCTACACCTTC.

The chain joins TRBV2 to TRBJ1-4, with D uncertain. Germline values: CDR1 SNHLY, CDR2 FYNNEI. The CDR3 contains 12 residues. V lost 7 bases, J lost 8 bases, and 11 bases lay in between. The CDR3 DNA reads TGTGCCAGCATGGAGAGAGCGGAAAAACTGTTTTTT. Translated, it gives CASMERAEKLFF.

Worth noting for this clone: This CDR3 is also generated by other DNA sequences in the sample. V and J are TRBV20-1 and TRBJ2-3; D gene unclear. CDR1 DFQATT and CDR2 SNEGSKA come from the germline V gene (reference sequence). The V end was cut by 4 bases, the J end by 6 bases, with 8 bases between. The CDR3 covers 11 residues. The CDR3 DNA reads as TGCAGTGCTAAGACTGGGGATACGCAGTATTTT. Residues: CSAKTGDTQYF.

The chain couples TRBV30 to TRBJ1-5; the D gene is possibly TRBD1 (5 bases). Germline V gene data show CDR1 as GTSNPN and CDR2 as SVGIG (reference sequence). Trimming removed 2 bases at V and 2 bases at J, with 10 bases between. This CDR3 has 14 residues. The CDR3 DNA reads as TGTGCCTGGAGTTCCGGGGGGGGCAATCAGCCCCAGCATTTT. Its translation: CAWSSGGGNQPQHF.

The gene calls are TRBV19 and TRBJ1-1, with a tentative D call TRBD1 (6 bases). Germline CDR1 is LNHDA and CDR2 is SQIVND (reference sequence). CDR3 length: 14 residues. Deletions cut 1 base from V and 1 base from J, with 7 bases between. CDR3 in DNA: TGTGCCAGTAGTATAGGGACAGCGAACACTGAAGCTTTCTTT. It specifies CASSIGTANTEAFF.

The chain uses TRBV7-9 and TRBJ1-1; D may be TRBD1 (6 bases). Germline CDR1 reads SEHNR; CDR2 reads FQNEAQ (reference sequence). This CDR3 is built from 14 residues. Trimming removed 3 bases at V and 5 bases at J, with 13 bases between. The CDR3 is CASSLVQGWTEAFF. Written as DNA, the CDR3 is TGTGCCAGCAGCTTGGTACAGGGTTGGACTGAAGCTTTCTTT.

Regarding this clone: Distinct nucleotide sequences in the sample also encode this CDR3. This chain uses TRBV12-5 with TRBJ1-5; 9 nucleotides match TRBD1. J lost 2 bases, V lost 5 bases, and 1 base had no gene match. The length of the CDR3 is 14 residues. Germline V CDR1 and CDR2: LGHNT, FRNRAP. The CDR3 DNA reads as TGTGCTAGTGGTCGGGACAGGGGCAATCAGCCCCAGCATTTT. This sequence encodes CASGRDRGNQPQHF.

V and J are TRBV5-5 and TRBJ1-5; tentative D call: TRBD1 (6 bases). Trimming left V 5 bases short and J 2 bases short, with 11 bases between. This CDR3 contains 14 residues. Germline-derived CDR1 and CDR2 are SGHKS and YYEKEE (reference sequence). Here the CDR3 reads CASSVRGGNQPQHF. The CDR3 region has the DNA TGTGCCAGCAGTGTCAGGGGAGGCAATCAGCCCCAGCATTTT.

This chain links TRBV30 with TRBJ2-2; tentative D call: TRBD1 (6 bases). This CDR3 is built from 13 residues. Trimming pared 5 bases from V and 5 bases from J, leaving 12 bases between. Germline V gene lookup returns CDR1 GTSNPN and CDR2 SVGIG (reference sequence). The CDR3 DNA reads TGTGCCTGGGAACAGGGTGGAACCGGGGAGCTGTTTTTT. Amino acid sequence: CAWEQGGTGELFF.

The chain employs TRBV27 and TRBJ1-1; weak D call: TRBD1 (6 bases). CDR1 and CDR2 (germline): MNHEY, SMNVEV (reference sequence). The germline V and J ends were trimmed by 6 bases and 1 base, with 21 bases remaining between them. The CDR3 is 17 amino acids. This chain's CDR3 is CASSHLRQATGNTEAFF. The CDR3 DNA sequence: TGTGCCAGCAGCCATTTAAGACAGGCGACGGGGAACACTGAAGCTTTCTTT.

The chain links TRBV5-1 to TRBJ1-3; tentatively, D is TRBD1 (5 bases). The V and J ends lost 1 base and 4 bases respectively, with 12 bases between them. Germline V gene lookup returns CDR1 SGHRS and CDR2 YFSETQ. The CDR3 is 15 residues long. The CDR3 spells CASSLLGTPGNTIYF. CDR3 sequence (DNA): TGCGCCAGCAGCTTGCTCGGGACTCCCGGAAACACCATATATTTT.

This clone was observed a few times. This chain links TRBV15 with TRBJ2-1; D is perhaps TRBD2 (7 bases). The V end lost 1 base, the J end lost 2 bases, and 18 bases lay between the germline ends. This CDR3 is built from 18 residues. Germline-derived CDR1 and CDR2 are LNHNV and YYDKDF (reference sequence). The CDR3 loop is CATSRASRGAVPYNEQFF. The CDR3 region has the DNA TGTGCCACCAGCAGAGCATCCCGGGGGGCAGTCCCCTACAATGAGCAGTTCTTC.